The 22 T cell receptor beta chains below all came from one sample that was sequenced in a study of T-cell reconstitution after alpha-beta-depleted transplantation in children. The TCRbeta library was prepared with unique molecular identifiers. TCRdb re-analysed the PCR reads in MiXCR, keeping a single row per CDR3 protein. The sample gives 300,000 to 350,000 distinct CDR3 sequences, 20% to 30% of which show up once; around 9.9% is in the top ten. Sample: PBMCs, mostly from graft donor cells, taken 180 days after TCRalphabeta/CD19-depleted stem cell transplant. Every receptor here comes from a male patient under 18 who had a stem cell transplant for acute lymphoblastic leukemia, so the T cells may come from the graft donor.

This sequence joins TRBV27 and TRBJ2-5; 9 bases are shared with TRBD1. The V and J ends lost 4 bases and 5 bases, in that order; junction bases with no gene match: 8. The CDR3 has 15 amino acids. The V gene's germline CDR1 is MNHEY and CDR2 SMNVEV (reference sequence). The CDR3 coding sequence is TGTGCCAGCAGTTACCTTGGACAGGGGCTGGAGACCCAGTACTTC. It translates to CASSYLGQGLETQYF.

In the case of this clonotype: The conserved closing phenylalanine or tryptophan is absent in this CDR3, likely reflecting a read error. The chain recombines TRBV20-1 with TRBJ2-7, with 8 bases that match TRBD2. Germline values: CDR1 DFQATT, CDR2 SNEGSKA (reference sequence). The CDR3 runs 16 residues. With V trimmed by 3 bases and J by 7 bases, 17 bases remained unmatched. The CDR3 coding sequence is TGCAGTGCTAGTCTCCAAGCGGCGGGAGGATCTCTTGAGCAGTACTCC. It translates to CSASLQAAGGSLEQYS.

At least ten counts were recorded for this clonotype. This chain uses TRBV5-1 with TRBJ1-2; 9 bases map to TRBD1. The CDR3 length is 14 residues. V lost 4 bases and J lost 7; bases outside the gene matches: 8. CDR1 is SGHRS, CDR2 YFSETQ, per germline. In nucleotides, the CDR3 is TGCGCCAGCAGCGCTAGACAGGGGGTCGGTGGCTACACCTTC. The encoded protein is CASSARQGVGGYTF.

The table lists this clonotype with a few counts. The CDR3 region is CASSLAAVWYGVGKPQHF. In DNA form, the CDR3 reads TGTGCCAGCAGCTTAGCAGCGGTTTGGTATGGGGTGGGTAAGCCCCAGCATTTT. The V gene is TRBV11-1, the J gene TRBJ1-5, with D uncertain. This CDR3 has 18 residues. Germline values: CDR1 SGHAT, CDR2 FQDESV (reference sequence). The germline V and J ends were trimmed by 0 bases and 8 bases, with 23 bases remaining between them.

This clonotype was observed a few times. The chain uses TRBV27 and TRBJ2-7; D possibly uses TRBD1 or TRBD2 (6 bases each). The V end lost 5 bases, the J end lost 3 bases, and 17 bases lay between the germline ends. Looked up from germline, CDR1 is MNHEY and CDR2 is SMNVEV (reference sequence). The CDR3 covers 15 residues. The CDR3 sequence: CASSPPRGTHYEQYF. DNA of the CDR3: TGTGCCAGCAGTCCCCCCCGCGGGACACACTACGAGCAGTACTTC.

This clonotype occurred a few times. This chain joins TRBV4-1 and TRBJ2-1, with no clear D. Germline V gene sequence: CDR1 MGHRA, CDR2 YSYEKL. The CDR3 totals 14 residues. V was shortened by 1 base and J by 3 bases, with 7 bases between the two germline ends. CDR3 DNA: TGCGCCAGCAGCCAAGTGCCCTTCTACAATGAGCAGTTCTTC. Protein sequence: CASSQVPFYNEQFF.

The table lists this clonotype with a few counts. This rearrangement joins TRBV5-1 to TRBJ2-1; D is perhaps TRBD1 or TRBD2 (5 bases each). The germline V gene has CDR1 SGHRS and CDR2 YFSETQ. V was pared by 2 bases and J by 4 bases, with 16 bases between. This CDR3 is 16 amino acids long. The CDR3 DNA reads as TGCGCCAGCAGCTTTACCGGGACCGATTCTTACAATGAGCAGTTCTTC. Translated: CASSFTGTDSYNEQFF.

The chain links TRBV4-1 to TRBJ2-7; D call uncertain. This CDR3 has 15 amino acids. V lost 0 bases and J lost 0, with 9 bases in between. Germline V gene lookup returns CDR1 MGHRA and CDR2 YSYEKL. The CDR3 bases are TGCGCCAGCAGCCAAGATCGGAACCCCTCCTACGAGCAGTACTTC. Protein: CASSQDRNPSYEQYF.

The CDR3 protein is CASSPDWAAVYNEQFF. The CDR3 nucleotides are TGTGCCAGCAGCCCCGACTGGGCAGCAGTTTACAATGAGCAGTTCTTC. The chain links TRBV4-2 to TRBJ2-1; D gene unclear. The germline V and J ends were trimmed by 4 bases and 4 bases, with 17 bases remaining between them. Germline V gives CDR1 LGHNA, CDR2 YNFKEQ. The CDR3 has 16 amino acids.

This sequence joins TRBV12-3 or TRBV12-4 and TRBJ2-7; 12 bases agree with TRBD2. V was clipped by 4 bases and J by 6 bases; unmatched bases: 19. The CDR3 is made up of 19 amino acids. The CDR3 sequence: CASSSFNEWTSGNSGEQYF. The CDR3 DNA follows: TGTGCCAGCAGTTCCTTCAATGAATGGACTAGCGGGAATTCCGGCGAGCAGTACTTC.

This clonotype was counted a few times. In DNA form, the CDR3 reads TGCAGTGCTACTCGGGACAGGGAGGGTAACACTGAAGCTTTCTTT. This sequence encodes CSATRDREGNTEAFF. The V and J genes are TRBV20-1 and TRBJ1-1, with TRBD1 matching 9 bases. This CDR3 is built from 15 residues. In germline, CDR1 is DFQATT, CDR2 SNEGSKA (reference sequence). Germline trimming cut 4 bases from V and 2 bases from J; bases unmatched to any gene: 8.

The V call is TRBV7-9, the J call TRBJ2-7, with TRBD1 matching 10 bases. The CDR3 has 15 amino acids. Germline CDR1 and CDR2: SEHNR and FQNEAQ (reference sequence). Germline trimming cut 5 bases from V and 5 bases from J; bases unmatched to any gene: 9. The CDR3 here is CASSLSGTGVNEQYF. CDR3 in DNA: TGTGCCAGCAGCCTCTCGGGGACAGGGGTAAACGAGCAGTACTTC. Together with reference TRBV7-9 and TRBJ2-7, the CDR3 gives the full variable domain: DTGVSQNPRHKITKRGQNVTFRCDPISEHNRLYWYRQTLGQGPEFLTYFQNEAQLEKSRLLSDRFSAERPKGSFSTLEIQRTEQGDSAMYLCASSLSGTGVNEQYFGPGTRLTVT.

This clonotype turned up a few times. The rearrangement links TRBV5-6 to TRBJ2-1; a possible D gene is TRBD1 (6 bases). Trimming stripped 3 bases from V and 3 bases from J, with 16 bases between. Germline lookup yields CDR1 SGHDT and CDR2 YYEEEE. The CDR3 is 16 amino acids. CDR3 nucleotide sequence: TGTGCCAGCAGCTCGGGATACAGGGTCCTCTACAATGAGCAGTTCTTC. It is translated as CASSSGYRVLYNEQFF.

This clonotype was seen only a few times. V usage is TRBV5-1 and J usage is TRBJ1-6; tentative D call: TRBD1 (6 bases). The ends were cut back, 4 bases at V and 8 bases at J, with 13 bases in the middle. Germline assignment: CDR1 SGHRS and CDR2 YFSETQ. This CDR3 has 14 amino acids. CDR3 loop: CASSQGHSDSPLHF. CDR3 sequence (DNA): TGCGCCAGCAGCCAGGGACACAGCGATTCACCCCTCCACTTT.

This clonotype was counted between two and nine times. CDR3 loop: CSASGSGNYNEQFF. CDR3 coding DNA: TGCAGTGCTAGTGGTAGCGGGAACTACAATGAGCAGTTCTTC. The V gene is TRBV20-1, the J gene TRBJ2-1; TRBD2 matches 8 bases. The CDR3 has 14 amino acids. V lost 3 bases, J lost 3 bases, and 4 bases stayed unmatched. Germline CDR1 reads DFQATT; CDR2 reads SNEGSKA (reference sequence).

The chain is built from TRBV5-1 and TRBJ2-3; 8 bases are shared with TRBD1. V was pared by 0 bases and J by 2 bases, with 2 bases of the junction left unmatched. The CDR3 spans 15 residues. Germline CDR1 SGHRS, CDR2 YFSETQ. The CDR3 sequence: CASSLGTGLTDTQYF. The DNA of the CDR3 is TGCGCCAGCAGCTTGGGGACAGGGCTCACAGATACGCAGTATTTT. The entire variable domain, with the rest obtained from reference TRBV5-1 and TRBJ2-3, is as follows: KAGVTQTPRYLIKTRGQQVTLSCSPISGHRSVSWYQQTPGQGLQFLFEYFSETQRNKGNFPGRFSGRQFSNSRSEMNVSTLELGDSALYLCASSLGTGLTDTQYFGPGTRLTVL.

The chain has TRBV6-5 and TRBJ2-7; the D call may be TRBD1 or TRBD2 (5 bases each). In germline, CDR1 is MNHEY, CDR2 SVGAGI. Trimming pared 0 bases from V and 6 bases from J, leaving 9 bases between. The CDR3 contains 13 residues. The DNA for the CDR3 is TGTGCCAGCAGTTACTCCACCGGGGCCGAGCAGTACTTC. As protein: CASSYSTGAEQYF.

The chain couples TRBV18 to TRBJ1-5; 10 positions agree with TRBD1. The CDR3 runs 15 residues. The ends lost 2 bases at V and 4 bases at J; junction bases unmatched: 2. Germline V gene sequence: CDR1 KGHSH, CDR2 LQKENI. The CDR3 coding sequence is TGTGCCAGCTCACCAGGGGGACAGGGGAATCAGCCCCAGCATTTT. As protein: CASSPGGQGNQPQHF.

This chain joins TRBV27 and TRBJ2-1; no clear D gene. The CDR3 has 15 residues. The V and J ends lost 2 bases and 4 bases respectively, with 12 bases between them. Germline V gives CDR1 MNHEY, CDR2 SMNVEV (reference sequence). The CDR3 bases are TGTGCCAGCAGTTTAATCCAGAGAAGGTACAATGAGCAGTTCTTC. This sequence encodes CASSLIQRRYNEQFF.

The gene calls are TRBV7-2 and TRBJ2-7; TRBD2 matches at 11 bases. This CDR3 has 16 residues. Looked up from germline, CDR1 is SGHTA and CDR2 is FQGNSA. V lost 1 base and J lost 2; bases outside the gene matches: 4. The CDR3 region is CASSLGLSGRAYEQYF. CDR3 coding DNA: TGTGCCAGCAGCTTAGGGCTTAGCGGGAGGGCCTACGAGCAGTACTTC.

This chain links TRBV18 with TRBJ1-3; the D is unclear. Trimming took off 0 bases at V and 4 bases at J, with 4 bases between the two ends. The germline gives CDR1 KGHSH, CDR2 LQKENI. This CDR3 is built from 13 residues. CDR3 sequence: CASSPPAGNTIYF. The CDR3 DNA reads as TGTGCCAGCTCACCACCGGCCGGAAACACCATATATTTT.

The chain couples TRBV12-3 or TRBV12-4 to TRBJ1-1; no definite D call. CDR3 length equals 14 residues. V lost 7 bases and J lost 4, with 16 bases in between. The CDR3 region is CASTQWGSGTEAFF. The CDR3 bases are TGTGCCAGCACTCAGTGGGGTTCTGGCACTGAAGCTTTCTTT.